This T cell receptor (beta chain) was sequenced for a study of T-cell reconstitution after alpha-beta-depleted transplantation in children. Ten or more counts support this clonotype. Its matching antigen is unknown. General study points: Several hundred expanded graft clones reportedly supplied alpha-beta T cells about two months after transplant. T-cell counts and diversity were attributed mostly to newly produced T cells one year after transplant. Some patients showed high day-60 TCRbeta diversity, which derived from surviving recipient T cells and thymic progenitors.

It was with unique molecular identifiers that the TCRbeta library was prepared. TCRdb re-analysed the PCR reads in MiXCR, keeping a single row per CDR3 protein. The table records about 460,000 distinct CDR3 sequences, over 9.5% of them present only once. Germline lookup yields CDR1 MNHEY and CDR2 SMNVEV (reference sequence). CDR3 length: 14 amino acids. V shed 2 bases and J shed 5 bases, with 12 bases lying between them. This receptor was identified in a child younger than 10 with inherited bone marrow failure, due to receive a stem cell transplant. The chain combines TRBV27 with TRBJ1-1, with D possibly being TRBD1 (5 bases). Sequenced material: PBMCs, taken before TCRalphabeta/CD19-depleted stem cell transplant. The CDR3 nucleotides read TGTGCCAGCAGTTTACCGGGGCCGGGGACTGAAGCTTTCTTT. Translated, it gives CASSLPGPGTEAFF.